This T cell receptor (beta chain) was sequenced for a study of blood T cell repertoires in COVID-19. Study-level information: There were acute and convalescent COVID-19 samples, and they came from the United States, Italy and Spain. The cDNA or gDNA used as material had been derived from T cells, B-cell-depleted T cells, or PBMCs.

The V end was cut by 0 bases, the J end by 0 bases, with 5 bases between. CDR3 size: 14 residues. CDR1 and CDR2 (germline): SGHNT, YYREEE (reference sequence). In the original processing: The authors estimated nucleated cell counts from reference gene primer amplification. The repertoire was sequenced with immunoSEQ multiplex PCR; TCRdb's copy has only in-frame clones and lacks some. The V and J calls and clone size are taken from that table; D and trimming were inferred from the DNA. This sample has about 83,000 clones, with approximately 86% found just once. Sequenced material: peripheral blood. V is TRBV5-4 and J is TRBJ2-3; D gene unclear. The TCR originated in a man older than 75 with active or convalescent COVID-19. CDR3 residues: CASSLVGSTDTQYF. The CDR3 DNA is TGTGCCAGCAGCTTGGTCGGTAGCACAGATACGCAGTATTTT. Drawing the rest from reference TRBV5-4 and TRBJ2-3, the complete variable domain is ETGVTQSPTHLIKTRGQQVTLRCSSQSGHNTVSWYQQALGQGPQFIFQYYREEENGRGNFPPRFSGLQFPNYSSELNVNALELDDSALYLCASSLVGSTDTQYFGPGTRLTVL.